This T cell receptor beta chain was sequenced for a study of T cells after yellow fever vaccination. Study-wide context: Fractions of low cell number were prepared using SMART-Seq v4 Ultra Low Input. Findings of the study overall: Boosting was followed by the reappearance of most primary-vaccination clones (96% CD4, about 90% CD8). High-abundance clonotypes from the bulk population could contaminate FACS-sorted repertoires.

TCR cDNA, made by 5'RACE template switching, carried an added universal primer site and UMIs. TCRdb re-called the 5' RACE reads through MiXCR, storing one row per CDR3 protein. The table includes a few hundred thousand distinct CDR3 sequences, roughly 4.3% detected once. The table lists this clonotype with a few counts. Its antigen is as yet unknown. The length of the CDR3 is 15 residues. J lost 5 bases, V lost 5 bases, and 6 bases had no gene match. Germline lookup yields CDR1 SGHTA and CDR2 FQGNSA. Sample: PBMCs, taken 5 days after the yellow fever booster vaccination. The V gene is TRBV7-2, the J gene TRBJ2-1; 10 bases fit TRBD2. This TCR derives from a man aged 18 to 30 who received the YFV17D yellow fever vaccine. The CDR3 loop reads CASSRQLAGDNEQFF. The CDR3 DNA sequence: TGTGCCAGCAGCCGACAGCTAGCGGGGGACAATGAGCAGTTCTTC.